The 17 T cell receptor beta chains below all came from one sample that was sequenced in a study of a mutant IDH1 vaccine in newly diagnosed glioma. Clones were sequenced by immunoSEQ multiplex PCR, and TCRdb holds only the in-frame ones, with some missing. The sample includes just under 95,000 clones, about four fifths of them seen just once. Time point meaning: baseline, week 1 (first vaccination visit). As for treatment: pre-vaccination baseline after standard-of-care therapy. The sample consisted of PBMCs, taken from a glioma patient treated with radiotherapy, temozolomide or both. The receptors were gathered from a woman aged 45-65 years with glioma.

The chain is built from TRBV2 and TRBJ2-5, with D unclear. Germline loops: CDR1 SNHLY, CDR2 FYNNEI. Deletions cut 8 bases from V and 4 bases from J, with 14 bases between. The CDR3 covers 13 residues. DNA of the CDR3: TGTGCCAGCGCAGAAGAGGTTAGAGAGACCCAGTACTTC. Protein: CASAEEVRETQYF.

Written as DNA, the CDR3 is TGTGCCAGCAGCCAAGGTTACTCTGGAAACACCATATATTTT. Translation gives CASSQGYSGNTIYF. This sequence joins TRBV14 and TRBJ1-3; no reliable D call. V lost 1 base and J 0 bases, leaving 4 bases between the germline ends. CDR1 is SGHDN and CDR2 is FVKESK in the germline V gene. The CDR3 loop spans 14 amino acids.

The genes are TRBV9 and TRBJ2-3; D gene unclear. The CDR3 has 14 amino acids. Germline V gives CDR1 SGDLS, CDR2 YYNGEE. V was shortened by 6 bases and J by 0 bases, with 11 bases between the two germline ends. The DNA of the CDR3 is TGTGCCAGCAAGATAGACGGTAGCACAGATACGCAGTATTTT. Protein: CASKIDGSTDTQYF.

This clone was picked up a small number of times. DNA for the CDR3: TGTGCCAGCAGCTTGGAACTGAGAGGCTATGGCTACACCTTC. This sequence encodes CASSLELRGYGYTF. The rearrangement links TRBV5-6 to TRBJ1-2; D is uncertain. Germline V lookup: CDR1 SGHDT, CDR2 YYEEEE. The CDR3 consists of 14 residues. The V end lost 0 bases, the J end lost 4 bases, and 10 bases lay between the germline ends.

CDR3 nucleotides: TGCGCCAGCGGGTCAGAGGGGTTTAAAGGCTACACCTTC. This gives the protein CASGSEGFKGYTF. This chain uses TRBV4-3 with TRBJ1-2, with a possible D match to TRBD1 (5 bases). The germline CDR1 and CDR2 sequences are LGHNA and YSLEER. The CDR3 is 13 amino acids. V lost 8 bases and J lost 8, with 18 bases in between.

The chain is built from TRBV5-4 and TRBJ1-6; D is unclear. This CDR3 comprises 16 residues. V was clipped by 4 bases and J by 5 bases, with 16 bases between them. Germline V gives CDR1 SGHNT, CDR2 YYREEE (reference sequence). The DNA of the CDR3 is TGTGCCAGCAGCCCCAGTCCCAGTCAACATAATTCACCCCTCCACTTT. Protein sequence: CASSPSPSQHNSPLHF.

The chain joins TRBV4-1 to TRBJ1-2, with D possibly TRBD1 on 6 matching bases. The CDR3 sequence is 17 residues long. The germline gives CDR1 MGHRA, CDR2 YSYEKL. Trimming pared 3 bases from V and 0 bases from J, leaving 17 bases between. The CDR3 reads CASSQAPGTPSNYGYTF. DNA of the CDR3: TGCGCCAGCAGCCAGGCACCCGGGACACCCTCTAACTATGGCTACACCTTC.

The chain joins TRBV7-9 to TRBJ2-5; D unresolved. The germline V gene has CDR1 SEHNR and CDR2 FQNEAQ (reference sequence). The CDR3 runs to 14 residues. Trimming pared 4 bases from V and 2 bases from J, leaving 11 bases between. CDR3 sequence reads: CASSSPYPQETQYF. Written as DNA, the CDR3 is TGTGCCAGCAGCTCGCCATACCCTCAAGAGACCCAGTACTTC.

J is TRBJ1-1 and V is TRBV19, with 11 bases lining up with TRBD1. The CDR3 is 14 residues long. J was trimmed by 5 bases and V by 7 bases; bases with no gene match: 6. CDR1 is LNHDA, CDR2 SQIVND, per germline (reference sequence). This CDR3 reads CASTVDRGLTEAFF. The CDR3 nucleotides read TGTGCCAGTACCGTGGACAGGGGGCTTACTGAAGCTTTCTTT.

This chain uses TRBV27 with TRBJ2-3; D gene unclear. The germline CDR1 and CDR2 sequences are MNHEY and SMNVEV (reference sequence). The CDR3 runs to 13 residues. V was shortened by 8 bases and J by 0 bases, with 9 bases between the two germline ends. CDR3 in DNA: TGTGCCAGCCGACGACATAGCACAGATACGCAGTATTTT. Translated, it gives CASRRHSTDTQYF.

This sequence joins TRBV10-3 and TRBJ2-3; D is possibly TRBD2 (6 bases). The germline V and J ends were trimmed by 10 bases and 4 bases, with 12 bases remaining between them. The CDR3 has 12 residues. Germline CDR1 ENHRY, CDR2 SYGVKD. This chain's CDR3 is CATSGDADTQYF. The CDR3 coding sequence is TGTGCCACCTCGGGGGACGCAGATACGCAGTATTTT.

The V and J genes are TRBV5-5 and TRBJ1-1, with D uncertain. CDR3 length: 13 amino acids. The V gene's germline CDR1 is SGHKS and CDR2 YYEKEE (reference sequence). Deletions cut 5 bases from V and 1 base from J, with 9 bases between. CDR3 in amino acids: CASRLTANTEAFF. In DNA form, the CDR3 reads TGTGCCAGCAGGCTTACAGCGAACACTGAAGCTTTCTTT.

The chain combines TRBV6-6 with TRBJ2-1, with a possible D match to TRBD2 (7 bases). The V and J ends lost 6 bases and 5 bases respectively, with 20 bases between them. Germline lookup yields CDR1 MNHNY and CDR2 SVGAGI (reference sequence). The CDR3 contains 16 residues. The CDR3 DNA reads TGTGCCAGCAGGACCCTAATAGGGGGGGTCCACAATGAGCAGTTCTTC. Translated: CASRTLIGGVHNEQFF.

This chain's CDR3 is CASSLGTGPEQYF. CDR3 nucleotide sequence: TGTGCCAGCTCACTGGGGACAGGGCCCGAGCAGTACTTC. J is TRBJ2-7 and V is TRBV18; 9 bases are shared with TRBD1. CDR3 length: 13 residues. Per the germline V gene, CDR1 is KGHSH and CDR2 is LQKENI. V dropped 4 bases and J dropped 6; count of bases not matched to a gene: 4. Variable domain in full (rest from reference TRBV18 and TRBJ2-7): NAGVMQNPRHLVRRRGQEARLRCSPMKGHSHVYWYRQLPEEGLKFMVYLQKENIIDESGMPKERFSAEFPKEGPSILRIQQVVRGDSAAYFCASSLGTGPEQYFGPGTRLTVT.

The chain combines TRBV9 with TRBJ1-3, with D perhaps matching TRBD1 (6 bases). V was trimmed by 4 bases and J by 4 bases, leaving 12 bases between them. The CDR3 totals 14 residues. CDR1 and CDR2 from the germline V gene are SGDLS and YYNGEE. In nucleotides, the CDR3 is TGTGCCAGCAGCCCCGACGGGGGCGGAAACACCATATATTTT. Translation gives CASSPDGGGNTIYF. The full variable domain, rest sourced from reference TRBV9 and TRBJ1-3, is DSGVTQTPKHLITATGQRVTLRCSPRSGDLSVYWYQQSLDQGLQFLIQYYNGEERAKGNILERFSAQQFPDLHSELNLSSLELGDSALYFCASSPDGGGNTIYFGEGSWLTVV.

V and J are TRBV27 and TRBJ2-7, with D perhaps matching TRBD2 (5 bases). V lost 3 bases, J lost 2 bases, and 8 bases lay in between. Germline V gives CDR1 MNHEY, CDR2 SMNVEV (reference sequence). CDR3 length equals 13 residues. The CDR3 bases are TGTGCCAGCAGTTTGAGGGTGGCCTACGAGCAGTACTTC. Amino acids: CASSLRVAYEQYF.

This chain connects TRBV7-9 to TRBJ1-4, with 10 bases that match TRBD1. The CDR3 runs 15 residues. Germline values: CDR1 SEHNR, CDR2 FQNEAQ (reference sequence). V lost 1 base, J lost 5 bases, and 1 base stayed unmatched. The chain's CDR3 is CASSLGGQGNEKLFF. CDR3 DNA: TGTGCCAGCAGCTTAGGGGGACAGGGGAATGAAAAACTGTTTTTT. Full variable domain (outside the CDR3, taken from reference TRBV7-9 and TRBJ1-4): DTGVSQNPRHKITKRGQNVTFRCDPISEHNRLYWYRQTLGQGPEFLTYFQNEAQLEKSRLLSDRFSAERPKGSFSTLEIQRTEQGDSAMYLCASSLGGQGNEKLFFGSGTQLSVL.